A selection of T cell receptor beta chains follows, all from one sample in a study of T-cell reconstitution after alpha-beta-depleted transplantation in children. TCRdb called the PCR reads again in MiXCR, with one record for every CDR3 protein. Altogether just under 350,000 distinct CDR3 sequences are present, roughly 17% being singletons, with the ten largest covering roughly 41%. The source was PBMCs, mostly from graft donor cells, collected 360 days after TCRalphabeta/CD19-depleted stem cell transplant. These TCRs come from a male patient between 2 and 9 years old who had a stem cell transplant for acute lymphoblastic leukemia, so the T cells may come from the graft donor. The CDR3 runs from the conserved cysteine through the conserved F or W. The D gene is left open where the match is weak. Not all rows give a size; the values are once, few, many and, for expanded clones, a class.

TRBV20-1	many	TRBJ2-7	TRBD2	TGCAGTGCTAGACCTCTAATTAAGAGGGGAGAGTTAGCGGGAGAGCTTTCTCCCTACGAGCAGTACTTC	CSARPLIKRGELAGELSPYEQYF
TRBV10-3	-	TRBJ2-1	TRBD2	TGTACCATCAGTTTAGCGGTGCGGTCTAGCGGGAAATACAATGAGCAGTTCTTC	CTISLAVRSSGKYNEQFF
TRBV4-2	-	TRBJ2-5	-	TGTGCCAGCGGCTTTGGCGGGAAAGGGGAGGAGACCCAGTACTTC	CASGFGGKGEETQYF
TRBV7-6	-	TRBJ2-3	TRBD2	TGTGCCAGCAGCTTAGCCGGGAGGGGCGGAGCTAGCACAGATACGCAGTATTTT	CASSLAGRGGASTDTQYF
TRBV4-2	few	TRBJ1-4	-	TGTGCCAGCAGCATTCAGAGAATCAATCGGGGCGAAAAACTGTTTTTT	CASSIQRINRGEKLFF
TRBV20-1	few	TRBJ2-7	-	TGCAGTGCTAGAGCGGGGGCTAGCGCTAGCTCCTACGAGCAGTACTTC	CSARAGASASSYEQYF
TRBV7-8	few	TRBJ2-2	-	TGTGCCAGCAGCGTTAGTGGTAGAGGGGACACCGGGGAGCTGTTTTTT	CASSVSGRGDTGELFF
TRBV28	few	TRBJ2-7	TRBD1	TGTGCCAGCAGCCCCCCCCAGACAGGGATCTACGAGCAGTACTTC	CASSPPQTGIYEQYF
TRBV30	-	TRBJ1-2	TRBD1	TGTGCCTGGACGACAGGGATCTATGGCTACACCTTC	CAWTTGIYGYTF
TRBV9	many	TRBJ2-3	-	TGTGCCAGCAGCGTAGAGGGGTGGGGCGCCACAGATACGCAGTATTTT	CASSVEGWGATDTQYF
TRBV25-1	-	TRBJ2-5	TRBD1	TGTGCCAGCAGTGACCTAGGACAGGGGGAACAAGAGACCCAGTACTTC	CASSDLGQGEQETQYF
TRBV3-1	-	TRBJ2-7	TRBD1	TGTGCCAGCAGCCAAGAGAGGGGGCGAGGCTACGAGCAGTACTTC	CASSQERGRGYEQYF
TRBV5-1	-	TRBJ2-1	TRBD2	TGCGCCAGCAGCTTGGAGGCTAGCGGGAGTCGTGAGCAGTTCTTC	CASSLEASGSREQFF
TRBV5-1	many	TRBJ2-1	-	TGCGCCAGCAGCTTAGGGCCTTCCTCCTACAATGAGCAGTTCTTC	CASSLGPSSYNEQFF
TRBV12-3/TRBV12-4	-	TRBJ2-5	TRBD2	TGTGCCAGCAGCGCCACCGAGGGGAGGGCCCGTCTGTGGGAGACCCAGTACTTC	CASSATEGRARLWETQYF
TRBV5-1	few	TRBJ2-3	-	TGCGCCAGCAGCATGGTAGGGGGCACAGATACGCAGTATTTT	CASSMVGGTDTQYF
TRBV2	-	TRBJ2-2	TRBD1	TGTGCCAGCAGGAGGACAGGGAGGCTGACGGGGGCCGGGGAGCTGTTTTTT	CASRRTGRLTGAGELFF
TRBV2	many	TRBJ1-1	-	TGTGCCAGCAGCACGGACCGAGGGAACACTGAAGCTTTCTTT	CASSTDRGNTEAFF
TRBV5-1	many	TRBJ2-3	TRBD2	TGCGCCAGCAGCTTAGCGGGAGTTGGAGATACGCAGTATTTT	CASSLAGVGDTQYF